This T cell receptor beta chain was identified in a study of CD8 T cells in ankylosing spondylitis. Study findings and constraints: Apparently characteristic of ankylosing spondylitis blood was a TCR beta motif (roughly eight highly homologous variants).

Germline CDR1 is DFQATT and CDR2 is SNEGSKA (reference sequence). This CDR3 is built from 17 residues. V trimming: 6 bases; J trimming: 5 bases; junction bases outside the gene matches: 14. This clonotype was counted ten times or more. The antigen remains undetermined. Preparation of TCR beta libraries was done by quantitative 5'-RACE with molecular barcodes. Each CDR3 protein is one row after TCRdb ran MiXCR on the 5' RACE reads. The table shows roughly 670,000 distinct CDR3 sequences, with roughly 19% occurring only once. The chain joins TRBV20-1 to TRBJ2-5, with 14 bases that match TRBD2. The sequenced material came from blood, either unsorted or a sorted T cell fraction (not recorded which). This sequence originates from a male donor with ankylosing spondylitis. CDR3 DNA sequence: TGCAGTGCCCGCGGGACTAGCGGGAGCCTATATAGGGAGACCCAGTACTTC. This codes for CSARGTSGSLYRETQYF.